The 26 T cell receptor beta chains listed next were all sequenced from one sample in a study of naive and memory T cell subsets. TCR cDNA received a 3' ligated oligonucleotide that carried a UMI. Amplification of ligated cDNA took four PCR rounds with SP2 and nested alpha and beta constant primers. Via MiXCR, TCRdb re-called the 5' RACE reads, giving one row per CDR3 protein. Of roughly 30,000 distinct CDR3 sequences in the sample, 16% are singletons; the top ten hold roughly 2.6%. The receptor source for this set is a female donor in good health.

This clonotype turned up a few times. The chain links TRBV4-2 to TRBJ2-3, with D maybe TRBD1 (5 bases). The CDR3 runs to 17 residues. Germline-derived CDR1 and CDR2 are LGHNA and YNFKEQ. Deletions cut 0 bases from V and 4 bases from J, with 17 bases between. In nucleotides, the CDR3 is TGTGCCAGCAGCCAAGATAGGCTGGGCAGGGTGGCAGATACGCAGTATTTT. Its protein product is CASSQDRLGRVADTQYF.

This clonotype was picked up many times. The chain links TRBV25-1 to TRBJ2-4; no reliable D call. V was clipped by 3 bases and J by 8 bases, with 5 bases between them. In germline, CDR1 is MGHDK, CDR2 SYGVNS. The CDR3 is 11 residues long. The DNA for the CDR3 is TGTGCCAGCAGTGACAATGACATTCAGTACTTC. Translated: CASSDNDIQYF.

This clonotype was found many times. This chain joins TRBV29-1 and TRBJ2-5; D remains ambiguous. Germline V gives CDR1 SQVTM, CDR2 ANQGSEA. This CDR3 spans 12 amino acids. V lost 5 bases to trimming and J lost 5 bases, with 12 bases between them. The CDR3 sequence is CSVIWVLETQYF. The DNA of the CDR3 is TGCAGCGTTATTTGGGTACTTGAGACCCAGTACTTC.

V gene TRBV18 combines with J gene TRBJ2-7; 8 bases are shared with TRBD1. J was trimmed by 3 bases and V by 3 bases; bases with no gene match: 4. Looked up from germline, CDR1 is KGHSH and CDR2 is LQKENI. There are 14 residues in the CDR3. DNA of the CDR3: TGTGCCAGCTCACCGGGACAGGTCGGCTACGAGCAGTACTTC. Translation: CASSPGQVGYEQYF.

The rearrangement joins TRBV5-1 to TRBJ1-5; 7 bases align to TRBD1. The CDR3 has 16 amino acids. Trimming cost V 0 bases and J 4 bases; bases outside gene matches: 7. Germline V lookup: CDR1 SGHRS, CDR2 YFSETQ. The CDR3 loop reads CASSLGDSLINQPQHF. CDR3 coding DNA: TGCGCCAGCAGCTTGGGGGACAGCCTAATAAATCAGCCCCAGCATTTT.

In this sample, this clonotype is medium-sized. V gene TRBV29-1 combines with J gene TRBJ2-1; 9 bases fit TRBD1. The CDR3 spans 14 residues. V was pared by 6 bases and J by 0 bases, with 3 bases of the junction left unmatched. CDR1 is SQVTM, CDR2 ANQGSEA, per germline. CDR3 protein: CSVLGQGSYNEQFF. The CDR3 nucleotides read TGCAGCGTCCTGGGACAGGGCTCCTACAATGAGCAGTTCTTC.

By share, this clonotype ranks as medium-sized. This chain joins TRBV11-2 and TRBJ2-5; D remains ambiguous. The CDR3 is 13 residues long. Trimming took 0 bases from V and 4 from J, leaving 6 bases between them. The germline V gene encodes CDR1 SGHAT and CDR2 FQNNGV. CDR3 DNA: TGTGCCAGCAGCTTAGATCGAGGAGAGACCCAGTACTTC. This codes for CASSLDRGETQYF.

This sequence joins TRBV25-1 and TRBJ1-1, with 9 bases aligning to TRBD1. Trimming took 3 bases from V and 7 from J; bases not matched to a gene: 6. The CDR3 has 14 amino acids. Germline CDR1 reads MGHDK; CDR2 reads SYGVNS. CDR3 in DNA: TGTGCCAGCAGTGATATGGGACAGGGTGGTGAAGCTTTCTTT. Amino acids: CASSDMGQGGEAFF.

In its sample, this clonotype was seen many times. The chain recombines TRBV7-9 with TRBJ2-5; D may be TRBD2 (5 bases). The CDR3 length is 15 residues. The germline CDR1 and CDR2 sequences are SEHNR and FQNEAQ (reference sequence). Deletions cut 5 bases from V and 1 base from J, with 14 bases between. In DNA form, the CDR3 reads TGTGCCAGCAGCCCCATCGGGGTCGGCCAAGAGACCCAGTACTTC. This codes for CASSPIGVGQETQYF.

This clonotype is medium-sized by share. The rearrangement uses TRBV18 and TRBJ2-7, with 14 bases identical to TRBD2. The ends lost 4 bases at V and 5 bases at J; junction bases unmatched: 4. The CDR3 is made up of 15 amino acids. Per germline, CDR1 KGHSH and CDR2 LQKENI. The CDR3 sequence is CASSLEGLAGDEQYF. Written as DNA, the CDR3 is TGTGCCAGCTCACTCGAGGGACTAGCGGGGGACGAGCAGTACTTC.

With regard to this clonotype: One end of the junction is discordant with germline, which a read error may explain. The V gene is TRBV7-6, the J gene TRBJ1-2; tentatively, D is TRBD1 (5 bases). The germline V gene encodes CDR1 SGHVS and CDR2 FNYEAQ. This CDR3 is 13 amino acids long. The CDR3 spells CASSPGRSYGDTF. CDR3 in DNA: TGTGCCAGCAGCCCGGGGCGGTCGTATGGCGACACCTTC.

CDR3 sequence reads: CAISDPVDRVYNEQFF. The CDR3 DNA is TGTGCCATCAGTGATCCCGTAGACAGGGTCTACAATGAGCAGTTCTTC. The chain carries TRBV10-3 and TRBJ2-1; 7 bases are a match to TRBD1. V was clipped by 3 bases and J by 3 bases; unmatched bases: 8. The CDR3 length is 16 residues. Looked up from germline, CDR1 is ENHRY and CDR2 is SYGVKD.

This clonotype was observed many times. V gene TRBV7-8 combines with J gene TRBJ1-4; unclear D gene. From germline, CDR1 is SGHVS and CDR2 FQNEAQ. The CDR3 extends over 16 amino acids. V lost 2 bases and J 4 bases, leaving 14 bases between the germline ends. The CDR3 DNA is TGTGCCAGCAGCTTAAGTTCGCAGGACGGTAATGAAAAACTGTTTTTT. It translates to CASSLSSQDGNEKLFF.

This clonotype has more than one count but fewer than ten. The chain has TRBV7-8 and TRBJ2-1, with D tentatively TRBD1 or TRBD2 (6 bases each). The germline V gene encodes CDR1 SGHVS and CDR2 FQNEAQ. The CDR3 sequence is 14 residues long. Trimming removed 6 bases from V and 7 bases from J, with 16 bases in between. The CDR3 coding sequence is TGTGCCAGCAGTTCTGGGGGGCCCATAAATGAGCAGTTCTTC. Its translation: CASSSGGPINEQFF.

This clonotype came up a few times. The chain combines TRBV7-2 with TRBJ1-1; no clear D. Trimming removed 4 bases at V and 5 bases at J, with 11 bases between. Germline V gene lookup returns CDR1 SGHTA and CDR2 FQGNSA. The CDR3 runs 13 residues. CDR3 sequence reads: CASSSPLGTEAFF. The CDR3 nucleotides read TGTGCCAGCAGCTCCCCCTTAGGTACTGAAGCTTTCTTT.

The DNA for the CDR3 is TGTGCCAGCAGCTTACGGCCGGGGACCTATTCACCCCTCCACTTT. Translated, it gives CASSLRPGTYSPLHF. The chain has TRBV11-1 and TRBJ1-6; possibly TRBD1 for D (5 bases). V lost 2 bases to trimming and J lost 8 bases, with 13 bases between them. The CDR3 totals 15 residues. CDR1 and CDR2 from the germline V gene are SGHAT and FQDESV (reference sequence).

This clonotype is judged medium-sized. The V call is TRBV18, the J call TRBJ2-3; 10 bases are a match to TRBD2. This CDR3 is built from 16 residues. Trimming removed 3 bases from V and 3 bases from J; junction bases left unmatched: 6. Germline CDR1 KGHSH, CDR2 LQKENI. Here the CDR3 DNA reads TGTGCCAGCTCACCTCTTAGCGGGGGGACGACAGATACGCAGTATTTT. It translates to CASSPLSGGTTDTQYF.

Ten or more counts support this clonotype. This chain uses TRBV20-1 with TRBJ1-5; D not resolved. The CDR3 has 13 residues. Looked up from germline, CDR1 is DFQATT and CDR2 is SNEGSKA (reference sequence). V lost 3 bases, J lost 6 bases, and 12 bases lay in between. CDR3 region: CSASEESGQPQHF. In DNA, the CDR3 is TGCAGTGCTAGCGAGGAGTCAGGTCAGCCCCAGCATTTT.

This clonotype was counted a few times. The V gene is TRBV5-5, the J gene TRBJ2-3; TRBD1 matches 9 bases. The germline CDR1 and CDR2 sequences are SGHKS and YYEKEE (reference sequence). J lost 5 bases, V lost 4 bases, and 5 bases had no gene match. CDR3 length: 14 residues. The CDR3 region has the DNA TGTGCCAGCAGCCCTGGGACAGGGAAAGATACGCAGTATTTT. This translates into CASSPGTGKDTQYF.

Many counts were recorded for this clonotype. The chain joins TRBV20-1 to TRBJ2-1, with 15 bases matching TRBD2. The CDR3 runs to 16 residues. Germline V gives CDR1 DFQATT, CDR2 SNEGSKA (reference sequence). V was pared by 3 bases and J by 10 bases, with 10 bases of the junction left unmatched. CDR3 loop: CSASVRTSGGAREQFF. The CDR3 DNA reads as TGCAGTGCTAGCGTGCGGACTAGCGGGGGGGCCCGAGAGCAGTTCTTC.

Ten or more counts support this clonotype. The gene calls are TRBV18 and TRBJ2-6; D not resolved. Germline values: CDR1 KGHSH, CDR2 LQKENI. The CDR3 loop spans 15 amino acids. Between the trimmed V and J ends, which lost 2 bases and 0 bases, there was a span of 5 bases. The CDR3 loop reads CASSPRASGANVLTF. The CDR3 DNA follows: TGTGCCAGCTCACCAAGGGCCTCTGGGGCCAACGTCCTGACTTTC.

This clonotype was observed a few times. The chain links TRBV12-3 or TRBV12-4 to TRBJ1-5, with unresolved D. Trimming removed 2 bases at V and 6 bases at J, with 5 bases between. The CDR3 runs to 12 residues. The CDR3 coding sequence is TGTGCCAGCAGTTTATCTCCTCAGCCCCAGCATTTT. It is translated as CASSLSPQPQHF.

The table lists this clonotype with a few counts. The chain combines TRBV9 with TRBJ1-5; D ambiguous. Germline V gene data show CDR1 as SGDLS and CDR2 as YYNGEE. V was cut by 3 bases and J by 8 bases, with 18 bases left in between. The CDR3 runs 15 residues. The CDR3 DNA sequence: TGTGCCAGCAGCGGACCTGGTGTGGGGTCTAAGCCCCAGCATTTT. Its protein product is CASSGPGVGSKPQHF.

This clonotype was seen only a few times. V usage is TRBV6-2 or TRBV6-3 and J usage is TRBJ2-1; 7 bases line up with TRBD1. Germline V gene lookup returns CDR1 MNHEY and CDR2 SVGEGT. The junction had 4 bases not matched to a gene; V was cut back by 6 bases and J by 5 bases. The CDR3 is made up of 13 amino acids. Here the CDR3 reads CASRSTGNNEQFF. Here the CDR3 DNA reads TGTGCCAGCAGATCGACAGGGAACAATGAGCAGTTCTTC.

There are many counts of this clonotype. The V call is TRBV20-1, the J call TRBJ1-5; no clear D gene. V lost 1 base to trimming and J lost 3 bases, with 10 bases between them. From germline, CDR1 is DFQATT and CDR2 SNEGSKA (reference sequence). This CDR3 region has 14 residues. The CDR3: CSARVGSINQPQHF. In DNA form, the CDR3 reads TGCAGTGCTAGAGTTGGCAGCATCAATCAGCCCCAGCATTTT.

By its share, this clonotype is medium-sized (0.01 to 0.1%). The V call is TRBV11-2, the J call TRBJ2-1; either TRBD1 or TRBD2 may supply D (5 bases each). The germline V and J ends were trimmed by 4 bases and 9 bases, with 19 bases remaining between them. The germline CDR1 and CDR2 sequences are SGHAT and FQNNGV. This CDR3 is 15 amino acids long. CDR3 nucleotides: TGTGCCAGCAGCTCTCCGGGACGCCAGGATACTGAGCAGTTCTTC. Its translation is CASSSPGRQDTEQFF.